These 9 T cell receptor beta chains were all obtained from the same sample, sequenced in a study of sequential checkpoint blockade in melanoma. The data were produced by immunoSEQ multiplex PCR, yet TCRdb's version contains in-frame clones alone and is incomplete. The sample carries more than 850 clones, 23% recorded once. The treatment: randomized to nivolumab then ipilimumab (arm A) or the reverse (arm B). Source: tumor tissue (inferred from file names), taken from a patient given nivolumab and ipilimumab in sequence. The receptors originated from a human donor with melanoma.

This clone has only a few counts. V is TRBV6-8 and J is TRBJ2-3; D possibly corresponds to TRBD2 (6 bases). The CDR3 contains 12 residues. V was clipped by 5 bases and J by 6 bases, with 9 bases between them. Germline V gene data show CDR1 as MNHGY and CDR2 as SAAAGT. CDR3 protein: CASSLAGDTQYF. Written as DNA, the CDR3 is TGTGCCAGCAGTCTCGCGGGGGATACGCAGTATTTT.

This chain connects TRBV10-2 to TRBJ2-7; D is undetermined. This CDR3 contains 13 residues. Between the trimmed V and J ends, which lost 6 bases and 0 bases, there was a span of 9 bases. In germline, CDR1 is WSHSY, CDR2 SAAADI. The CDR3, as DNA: TGCGCCAGCAGCCCAGGTCACTCCTACGAGCAGTACTTC. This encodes CASSPGHSYEQYF.

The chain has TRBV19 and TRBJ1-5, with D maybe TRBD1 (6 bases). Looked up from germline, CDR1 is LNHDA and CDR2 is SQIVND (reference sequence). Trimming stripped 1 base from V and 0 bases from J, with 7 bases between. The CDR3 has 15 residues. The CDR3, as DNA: TGTGCCAGTAGTATAGGGACAGCTAGCAATCAGCCCCAGCATTTT. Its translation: CASSIGTASNQPQHF.

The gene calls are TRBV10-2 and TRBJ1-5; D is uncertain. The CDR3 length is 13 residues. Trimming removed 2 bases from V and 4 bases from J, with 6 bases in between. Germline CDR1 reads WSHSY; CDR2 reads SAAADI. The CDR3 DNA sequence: TGCGCCAGCAGTGAGGGCAAGAATCAGCCCCAGCATTTT. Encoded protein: CASSEGKNQPQHF.

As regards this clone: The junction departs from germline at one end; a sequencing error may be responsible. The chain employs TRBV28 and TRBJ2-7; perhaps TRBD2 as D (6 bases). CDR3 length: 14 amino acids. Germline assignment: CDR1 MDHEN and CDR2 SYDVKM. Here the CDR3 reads CASKEKWDSFEQYF. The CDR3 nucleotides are TGTGCCAGCAAAGAAAAATGGGACTCCTTCGAGCAGTACTTC. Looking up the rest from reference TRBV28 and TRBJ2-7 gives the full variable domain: DVKVTQSSRYLVKRTGEKVFLECVQDMDHENMFWYRQDPGLGLRLIYFSYDVKMKEKGDIPEGYSVSREKKERFSLILESASTNQTSMYLCASKEKWDSFEQYFGPGTRLTVT.

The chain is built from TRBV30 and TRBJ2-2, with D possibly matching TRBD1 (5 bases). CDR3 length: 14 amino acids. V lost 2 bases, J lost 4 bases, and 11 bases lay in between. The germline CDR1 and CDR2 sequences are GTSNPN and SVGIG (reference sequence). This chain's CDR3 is CAWSLGQLTGELFF. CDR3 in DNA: TGTGCCTGGAGTCTTGGACAACTCACCGGGGAGCTGTTTTTT.

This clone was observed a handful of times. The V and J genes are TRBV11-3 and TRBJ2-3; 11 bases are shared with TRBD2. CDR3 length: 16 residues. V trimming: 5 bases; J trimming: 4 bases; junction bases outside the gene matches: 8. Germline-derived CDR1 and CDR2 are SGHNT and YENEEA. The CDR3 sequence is CASSARLAGLADTQYF. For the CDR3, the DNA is TGTGCCAGCAGCGCAAGACTAGCGGGGTTGGCAGATACGCAGTATTTT.

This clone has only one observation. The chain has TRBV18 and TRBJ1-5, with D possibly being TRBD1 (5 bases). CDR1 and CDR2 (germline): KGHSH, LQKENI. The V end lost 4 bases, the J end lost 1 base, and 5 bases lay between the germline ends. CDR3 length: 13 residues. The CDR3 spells CASSQGSNQPQHF. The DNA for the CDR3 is TGTGCCAGCTCACAGGGGAGCAATCAGCCCCAGCATTTT.

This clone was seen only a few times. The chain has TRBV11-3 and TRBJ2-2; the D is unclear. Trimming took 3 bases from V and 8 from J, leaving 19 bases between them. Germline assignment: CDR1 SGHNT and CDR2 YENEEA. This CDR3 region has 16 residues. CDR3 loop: CASSFGQLIRRGELFF. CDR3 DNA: TGTGCCAGCAGCTTCGGCCAGCTTATCAGAAGGGGGGAGCTGTTTTTT.